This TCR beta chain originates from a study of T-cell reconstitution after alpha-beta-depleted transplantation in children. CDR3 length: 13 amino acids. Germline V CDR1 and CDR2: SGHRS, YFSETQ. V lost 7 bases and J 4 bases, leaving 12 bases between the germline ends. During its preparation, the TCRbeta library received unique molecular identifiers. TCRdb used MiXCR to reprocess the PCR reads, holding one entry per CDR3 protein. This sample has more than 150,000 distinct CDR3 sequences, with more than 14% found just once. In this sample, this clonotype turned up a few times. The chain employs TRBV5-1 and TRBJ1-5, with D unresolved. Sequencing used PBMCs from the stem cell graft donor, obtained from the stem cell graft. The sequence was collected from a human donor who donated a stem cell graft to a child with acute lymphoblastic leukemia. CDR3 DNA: TGCGCCAGCGCATTGGGTCCGAATCAGCCCCAGCATTTT. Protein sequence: CASALGPNQPQHF.